This TCR beta chain comes out of a study of T-cell memory formation after mild COVID-19. TCRdb reprocessed the 5' RACE reads via MiXCR and lists one record per CDR3 protein. The data show 300,000 or so distinct CDR3 sequences, around 15% seen once. What was sequenced was PBMCs or a T cell subset sorted from them (not recorded which). This receptor was obtained from a man aged 18 to 29 who had mild COVID-19 (a few samples of this study predate the infection). Cell type and time point are not known.

The CDR3 DNA reads TGTGCCAGCAGGCGGGGGGGCTTCGAAGATACGCAGTATTTT. Its translation: CASRRGGFEDTQYF. V gene TRBV7-9 combines with J gene TRBJ2-3; 9 bases map to TRBD2. In germline, CDR1 is SEHNR, CDR2 FQNEAQ (reference sequence). V shed 6 bases, J shed 5 bases, and the junction held 6 bases outside the gene matches. CDR3 size: 14 residues.